A single sample is the source of the 10 T cell receptor beta chains below, sequenced in a study of OX40 agonist ivuxolimab in advanced cancers. The assay was immunoSEQ multiplex PCR, and TCRdb's table has in-frame clones only and misses some. The data hold 20,000 or so clones, with approximately 87% observed a single time. This material consisted of CD4+ or CD8+ T cells sorted from blood, taken in a trial of the OX40 agonist ivuxolimab. Source of these receptors: an adult with an advanced solid tumor such as melanoma, head and neck, liver or kidney cancer.

The J gene is TRBJ1-2, the V gene TRBV6-1, with 8 bases lining up with TRBD1. With V trimmed by 2 bases and J by 0 bases, 14 bases remained unmatched. Germline V gene data show CDR1 as MNHNS and CDR2 as SASEGT. The CDR3 runs to 19 residues. The CDR3 DNA reads TGTGCCAGCAGTGAAAGGGCAGGGGGCGCGCCGGGCACTAACTATGGCTACACCTTC. Translating it yields CASSERAGGAPGTNYGYTF.

The chain employs TRBV11-2 and TRBJ2-7; 7 positions agree with TRBD1. V dropped 0 bases and J dropped 1; count of bases not matched to a gene: 3. CDR1 and CDR2 from the germline V gene are SGHAT and FQNNGV. The CDR3 has 15 residues. The CDR3 region has the DNA TGTGCCAGCAGCTTAGAGGTGACAGGGTCCTACGAGCAGTACTTC. This sequence encodes CASSLEVTGSYEQYF.

V and J are TRBV4-2 and TRBJ2-7; D gene unclear. The V end lost 5 bases, the J end lost 6 bases, and 14 bases lay between the germline ends. Germline lookup yields CDR1 LGHNA and CDR2 YNFKEQ. The length of the CDR3 is 13 residues. The CDR3 sequence: CASSLLGSGEQYF. Written as DNA, the CDR3 is TGTGCCAGCAGCTTGTTAGGGTCGGGCGAGCAGTACTTC.

The chain combines TRBV19 with TRBJ1-4; weak D call: TRBD1 (5 bases). The germline gives CDR1 LNHDA, CDR2 SQIVND (reference sequence). V was pared by 8 bases and J by 3 bases, with 10 bases between. CDR3 size: 13 residues. The DNA for the CDR3 is TGTGCCAGTTCCGACAGAGCTAATGAAAAACTGTTTTTT. Protein: CASSDRANEKLFF.

V is TRBV28 and J is TRBJ2-1; D remains unclear. Trimming stripped 6 bases from V and 9 bases from J, with 21 bases between. Germline loops: CDR1 MDHEN, CDR2 SYDVKM. The CDR3 spans 15 residues. This chain's CDR3 is CASSLGFPISSEQFF. CDR3 coding DNA: TGTGCCAGCAGCCTAGGTTTTCCCATCTCGAGTGAGCAGTTCTTC.

The V gene is TRBV6-1, the J gene TRBJ2-7; 9 bases align to TRBD1. Losses at the gene ends were 1 base for V and 2 bases for J; bases not matched to a gene: 3. Germline-derived CDR1 and CDR2 are MNHNS and SASEGT. The CDR3 length is 15 residues. Here the CDR3 reads CASSEGDRATYEQYF. The CDR3 DNA reads TGTGCCAGCAGTGAAGGGGACAGGGCCACCTACGAGCAGTACTTC.

The chain employs TRBV6-1 and TRBJ2-6; possible D gene TRBD1, 6 bases. The V gene's germline CDR1 is MNHNS and CDR2 SASEGT. V lost 5 bases and J lost 0, with 8 bases in between. The CDR3 is 15 residues long. This CDR3 reads CASSTGSSGANVLTF. CDR3 bases: TGTGCCAGCAGTACAGGGAGCTCTGGGGCCAACGTCCTGACTTTC.

This clone showed up just once. This chain uses TRBV18 with TRBJ2-5, with 8 nucleotides matching TRBD1. The V and J ends lost 2 bases and 4 bases, in that order; junction bases with no gene match: 3. The V gene's germline CDR1 is KGHSH and CDR2 LQKENI. This CDR3 has 14 amino acids. The chain's CDR3 is CASSPGRGPETQYF. As DNA, the CDR3 is TGTGCCAGCTCACCAGGCAGGGGGCCAGAGACCCAGTACTTC.

V usage is TRBV6-5 and J usage is TRBJ1-1; D ambiguous. Germline V CDR1 and CDR2: MNHEY, SVGAGI. There are 13 residues in the CDR3. Trimming removed 2 bases from V and 4 bases from J, with 8 bases in between. The CDR3, as DNA: TGTGCCAGCAGTTACGGCAGCCCCACTGAAGCTTTCTTT. Translated: CASSYGSPTEAFF.

This chain connects TRBV6-1 to TRBJ1-4, with unresolved D. Germline CDR1 reads MNHNS; CDR2 reads SASEGT. V was cut by 3 bases and J by 0 bases, with 2 bases left in between. The CDR3 spans 13 residues. The CDR3 bases are TGTGCCAGCAGTGATGCAACTAATGAAAAACTGTTTTTT. It codes for CASSDATNEKLFF.